This TCR beta chain comes out of a study of blood T cell repertoires in COVID-19. Turning to the study itself: Whether acute or convalescent, the COVID-19 samples came from the United States, Italy and Spain.

Only in-frame clones appear in the TCRdb table, and some are missing; sequencing was by immunoSEQ multiplex PCR. Of 100,000 to 120,000 clones in the sample, roughly 82% were seen once. This TCR came from a woman in her sixties with acute or convalescent COVID-19. The sequenced material came from peripheral blood.

Here the CDR3 DNA reads TGTGCCAGCAGCCCCGGGGGGGGCAACTATGGCTACACCTTC. This codes for CASSPGGGNYGYTF. The chain links TRBV28 to TRBJ1-2, with a weak D call TRBD1 (6 bases). This CDR3 is built from 14 residues. The germline V gene encodes CDR1 MDHEN and CDR2 SYDVKM. V lost 6 bases, J lost 2 bases, and 13 bases lay in between.